This T cell receptor beta chain was identified during a study of graft-versus-host responses after intestinal transplantation (dated by TCRdb to 2020 to 2022). Regarding the study in general: Recipients received multivisceral, liver-intestinal, or isolated intestinal transplants. Every recipient was given anti-thymocyte globulin induction, then maintenance tacrolimus and steroids for 3 to 4 years. Bulk TCR-beta CDR3 sequencing was used to track graft-versus-host and host-versus-graft alloreactive T cell clones in the graft, circulation and bone marrow after intestinal transplantation. Alloreactive clones were identified by sequencing pre-transplant mixed lymphocyte reaction products and comparing these products with unstimulated pre-transplant donor and recipient T cells. The cohort enrolled 20 to 30 intestinal transplant recipients including one retransplant, and a few patients lacking pretransplant specimens were excluded. Donor T cell macrochimerism was defined as a peak of at least 4% donor T cells among recipient peripheral blood mononuclear cells. Instead of going to the commercial service, samples from three later patients were sequenced in-house on an Illumina MiSeq and processed with MiXCR.

Beyond this particular receptor, the publication reports: Early after transplant, peak levels of circulating GvH clones were associated with declines in HvG clones. GvH clones were detected in recipient bone marrow, and some of these GvH clones were observed earlier in ileal mucosa or blood, consistent with an intestinal mucosal origin. The relatively low number and heterogeneity of intestinal transplant patients limited the conclusions. Patients with donor T cell macrochimerism had high GvH to HvG T cell clonal ratios in their allografts.

Library construction relied on the immunoSEQ multiplex PCR assay. In most patients, genomic DNA was isolated using the Qiagen DNeasy Blood and Tissue Kit and sent frozen to Adaptive Biotechnologies for TCR sequencing. For most patients, genomic DNA was subjected to high-throughput TCR-beta CDR3 sequencing by Adaptive Biotechnologies. Per the authors' processing: TCR sequencing data for over 15 patients were retrieved from Adaptive's ImmunoSEQ software; a few other patients were processed with MiXCR and VDJtools. To correct CD4 versus CD8 sorting errors, any sequence found in both subsets at a frequency ratio below 5:1 was removed. Because the origin of CDR3 nucleotide sequences shared between donor and recipient could not be assigned, those sequences were removed. Alloreactive clones required at least 2-fold expansion over unstimulated cells and minimum CFSE-low frequency of 0.002% (template counts) or 0.001% (read counts). A clone was considered mappable if detected in the sequenced pre-transplant spleen, lymph node, or MLR CFSE-low populations of the donor or recipient. The cumulative frequency of alloreactive clones was calculated as a percentage of all sequences, weighted by copy number. TCRdb carries this immuneACCESS record with in-frame sequences only. Its versions omit some clonotypes, under half of them owing to an unresolved V gene in the studies checked, with the rest unexplained. V and J calls and clone size follow that table, whereas D and trimming were derived from the DNA. This sample is represented by around 96,000 clones; about 90% of them were singletons. Around 0.17% of the sample is held by the ten biggest clonotypes.

Concerning this clone itself: What this receptor recognizes is not known. Within one base of it there is no much larger clone, and no base qualities were kept.

The CDR3 has 17 amino acids, counting the end cysteine and phenylalanine. CDR3 DNA is the only sequence kept; it has 51 bases, read in frame from the first base. In the germline V gene (reference sequence), CDR1 corresponds to GTSNPN and CDR2 to SVGIG. For this chain, trimming is 1 base at the V end and 0 bases at the J end, and the number of junction bases without a gene match is 8. The time point label, read with the paper, signifies: cells obtained before transplantation from donor or recipient. CD3+CD4+ and CD3+CD8+ populations were FACS-sorted from unstimulated pre-transplant donor and recipient cells taken from spleen or lymph nodes.

The sample consisted of unstimulated CD4+ T cells sorted from spleen or lymph node cells, taken before intestinal transplant. This chain joins TRBV30 to TRBJ2-7, and 11 junction bases match TRBD2. This TCR came from a human donor who received an intestinal transplant. The DNA sequence is TGTGCCTGGAGTGGTGGGACTAGCGGTTATAGCTCCTACGAGCAGTACTTC. It specifies CAWSGGTSGYSSYEQYF.